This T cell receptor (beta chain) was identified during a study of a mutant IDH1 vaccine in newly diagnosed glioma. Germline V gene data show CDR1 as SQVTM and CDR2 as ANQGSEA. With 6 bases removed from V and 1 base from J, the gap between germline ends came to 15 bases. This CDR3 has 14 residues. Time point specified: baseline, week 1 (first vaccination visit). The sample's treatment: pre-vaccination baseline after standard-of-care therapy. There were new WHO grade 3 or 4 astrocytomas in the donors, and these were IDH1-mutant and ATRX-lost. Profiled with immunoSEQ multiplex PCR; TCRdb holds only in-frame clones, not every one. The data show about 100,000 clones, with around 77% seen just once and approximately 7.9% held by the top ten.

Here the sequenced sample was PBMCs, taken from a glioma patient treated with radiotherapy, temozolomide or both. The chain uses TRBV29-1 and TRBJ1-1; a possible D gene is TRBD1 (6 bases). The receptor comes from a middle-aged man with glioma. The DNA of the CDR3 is TGCAGCGTAATTTCAGGGGACTCGAACACTGAAGCTTTCTTT. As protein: CSVISGDSNTEAFF.